A selection of T cell receptor beta chains follows, all from one sample in a study of cytomegalovirus exposure and HLA in healthy donors. The table came from immunoSEQ multiplex PCR; TCRdb's copy has only in-frame clones and leaves some out. The sample includes 90,000 to 150,000 clones, more than 75% of them seen just once. The sequencing sample was made of PBMCs. Every receptor here comes from a woman aged 30 to 39 in good health and CMV-seronegative. CDR3s include the opening cysteine and the closing phenylalanine or tryptophan. The D gene is left open where the match is weak. A row's size may be missing; if present it is once, few, many or a size class.

v_call	clone_size	j_call	d_call	cdr3_aa	cdr3_nt
TRBV6-5	-	TRBJ1-3	-	CASSYSTASGNTIYF	TGTGCCAGCAGTTACAGCACAGCCTCTGGAAACACCATATATTTT
TRBV7-9	-	TRBJ2-7	TRBD1	CASSFDGGEDRGRSYEQYF	TGTGCCAGCAGCTTTGACGGAGGAGAGGACAGGGGGAGGTCTTACGAGCAGTACTTC
TRBV9	-	TRBJ2-1	TRBD2	CASSDGLGWAGGNNEQFF	TGTGCCAGCAGCGACGGGCTCGGTTGGGCGGGGGGGAACAATGAGCAGTTCTTC
TRBV5-4	few	TRBJ1-2	TRBD1	CASSSGTGPFYGYTF	TGTGCCAGCAGCTCGGGGACAGGCCCCTTCTATGGCTACACCTTC
TRBV18	-	TRBJ2-7	TRBD1	CASSPTGQGGYEQYF	TGTGCCAGCTCACCGACAGGGCAGGGCGGGTACGAGCAGTACTTC
TRBV18	once	TRBJ1-6	-	CASSPNEAGNNSPLHF	TGTGCCAGCTCACCTAACGAGGCTGGAAATAATTCACCCCTCCACTTT
TRBV2	-	TRBJ1-6	-	CASRRGLDNSPLHF	TGTGCCAGCCGGAGAGGGTTAGATAATTCACCCCTCCACTTT
TRBV4-3	-	TRBJ2-1	TRBD2	CASIHSSGGPHNEQFF	TGCGCCAGCATCCACTCTAGCGGGGGGCCGCACAATGAGCAGTTCTTC
TRBV9	few	TRBJ1-2	-	CASSGNREYGRYGYTF	TGTGCCAGCAGCGGGAACAGGGAATACGGCCGCTATGGCTACACCTTC
TRBV18	-	TRBJ1-3	TRBD1	CASSPRGQGGGNTIYF	TGTGCCAGCTCACCACGGGGACAGGGCGGTGGAAACACCATATATTTT
TRBV4-1	few	TRBJ1-5	-	CASSQDPGGQSHQPQHF	TGCGCCAGCAGCCAAGATCCGGGGGGGCAGTCCCATCAGCCCCAGCATTTT
TRBV5-1	-	TRBJ2-7	TRBD1	CASSTRQGSGEQYF	TGCGCCAGCAGCACACGACAGGGTTCAGGGGAGCAGTACTTC
TRBV27	-	TRBJ1-6	TRBD1	CASSSPLDRGNSPLHF	TGTGCCAGCAGTTCCCCCTTAGACAGGGGTAATTCACCCCTCCACTTT
TRBV7-2	few	TRBJ1-1	-	CASSFWRSQNTEAFF	TGTGCCAGCAGCTTTTGGCGGTCTCAAAACACTGAAGCTTTCTTT
TRBV30	-	TRBJ2-1	-	CAWSTGGTYYNEQFF	TGTGCCTGGAGTACCGGCGGGACCTACTACAATGAGCAGTTCTTC
TRBV5-6	-	TRBJ2-2	TRBD2	CASSWERTSRTGELFF	TGTGCCAGCAGCTGGGAACGGACTAGTCGGACCGGGGAGCTGTTTTTT
TRBV6-5	-	TRBJ1-4	-	CASSHSTGYEKLFF	TGTGCCAGCAGCCATTCAACAGGGTACGAAAAACTGTTTTTT
TRBV6-6	many	TRBJ2-6	-	CAGRAGPSGANVLTF	TGTGCCGGTAGGGCAGGGCCCTCTGGGGCCAACGTCCTGACTTTC